A single sample is the source of the 24 T cell receptor beta chains below, sequenced in a study of T cell responses to AZD1222 COVID-19 vaccine. Method: immunoSEQ multiplex PCR; TCRdb's copy keeps in-frame clones and lacks some. The data show roughly 80,000 clones, with roughly 89% seen just once and roughly 12% held by the top ten. This specimen consisted of peripheral blood, obtained 28 days after the second AZD1222 dose. These receptors were taken from an adult who received the AZD1222 COVID-19 vaccine.

This chain uses TRBV6-5 with TRBJ1-2; 7 nucleotides line up with TRBD1. V was pared by 1 base and J by 8 bases, with 4 bases of the junction left unmatched. Germline V gene data show CDR1 as MNHEY and CDR2 as SVGAGI. This CDR3 region has 13 residues. The CDR3 region has the DNA TGTGCCAGCAGTTACTTCAGGGGGTTAGGCTACACCTTC. Its protein product is CASSYFRGLGYTF.

This rearrangement joins TRBV7-9 to TRBJ2-1; a weak D match, TRBD1 (6 bases). Germline CDR1 and CDR2: SEHNR and FQNEAQ (reference sequence). V lost 5 bases to trimming and J lost 3 bases, with 20 bases between them. CDR3 length equals 17 residues. CDR3 nucleotides: TGTGCCAGCAGCACCCGAGGGGGACAAAGCTTCTACAATGAGCAGTTCTTC. Protein sequence: CASSTRGGQSFYNEQFF.

This chain connects TRBV19 to TRBJ1-2; no reliable D call. V dropped 6 bases and J dropped 14 bases, with 19 bases sitting between them. This CDR3 comprises 12 residues. From germline, CDR1 is LNHDA and CDR2 SQIVND (reference sequence). This CDR3 is CASSTGWVAETF. CDR3 DNA: TGTGCCAGTAGCACCGGGTGGGTGGCGGAAACCTTC.

J is TRBJ1-4 and V is TRBV6-5; 8 nucleotides align to TRBD1. Germline CDR1 is MNHEY and CDR2 is SVGAGI. CDR3 length: 15 residues. V was pared by 4 bases and J by 7 bases, with 8 bases of the junction left unmatched. CDR3 residues: CASSSSGTGREKLFF. The CDR3 DNA reads as TGTGCCAGCAGTTCCTCCGGGACAGGACGTGAAAAACTGTTTTTT.

The chain recombines TRBV30 with TRBJ2-7, with 12 nucleotides matching TRBD1. This CDR3 is built from 14 residues. Per germline, CDR1 GTSNPN and CDR2 SVGIG (reference sequence). The V gene end was trimmed by 0 bases and the J gene end by 4 bases; junction bases not matched to a gene: 1. DNA of the CDR3: TGTGCCTGGAGTGTGGGACAGGGGGCATACGAGCAGTACTTC. Protein sequence: CAWSVGQGAYEQYF.

The V and J genes are TRBV10-3 and TRBJ1-1, with 7 nucleotides matching TRBD1. The V and J ends lost 0 bases and 0 bases, in that order; junction bases with no gene match: 4. Germline values: CDR1 ENHRY, CDR2 SYGVKD. The CDR3 is 16 amino acids. The CDR3 loop is CAISESVGGVNTEAFF. CDR3 in DNA: TGTGCCATCAGTGAGTCGGTAGGGGGCGTGAACACTGAAGCTTTCTTT.

This rearrangement joins TRBV6-2 or TRBV6-3 to TRBJ2-7; TRBD1 matches 9 bases. The CDR3 loop spans 18 amino acids. Germline lookup yields CDR1 MNHEY and CDR2 SVGEGT. V gave up 2 bases and J gave up 5 bases; unmatched junction bases: 16. The chain's CDR3 is CASSYDRGSTLNVDEQYF. The CDR3 DNA reads TGTGCCAGCAGTTACGACAGGGGGTCCACCCTCAACGTCGACGAGCAGTACTTC.

The J gene is TRBJ2-1, the V gene TRBV14; the D is unclear. The CDR3 length is 17 residues. Trimming left V 4 bases short and J 0 bases short, with 16 bases between. The germline CDR1 and CDR2 sequences are SGHDN and FVKESK. The CDR3 bases are TGTGCCAGCAGCCCCTTTTCGGTGGAGAGCTCCTACAATGAGCAGTTCTTC. Protein: CASSPFSVESSYNEQFF.

Only one count was recorded for this clone. V and J are TRBV27 and TRBJ1-5; D not resolved. The CDR3 loop spans 14 amino acids. Germline loops: CDR1 MNHEY, CDR2 SMNVEV (reference sequence). The ends were cut back, 6 bases at V and 5 bases at J, with 14 bases in the middle. The CDR3 region has the DNA TGTGCCAGCAGCTGGGCCGACCGAGATCAGCCCCAGCATTTT. Translation gives CASSWADRDQPQHF.

The rearrangement joins TRBV7-8 to TRBJ1-5; D is unresolved. The V end lost 0 bases, the J end lost 0 bases, and 12 bases lay between the germline ends. The CDR3 is 17 amino acids. Germline V gene sequence: CDR1 SGHVS, CDR2 FQNEAQ. DNA of the CDR3: TGTGCCAGCAGCTTAGCGCCAGGATTGGATAGCAATCAGCCCCAGCATTTT. Translated, it gives CASSLAPGLDSNQPQHF.

The chain joins TRBV6-1 to TRBJ2-7; 9 nucleotides agree with TRBD1. Germline V gives CDR1 MNHNS, CDR2 SASEGT. The CDR3 covers 17 residues. The trim removed 2 bases at V and 5 bases at J, leaving 13 bases unmatched. CDR3 coding DNA: TGTGCCAGCAGTGAACAGACGAGGGGGACAGGGAGCGACGAGCAGTACTTC. Amino acid sequence: CASSEQTRGTGSDEQYF.

The rearrangement uses TRBV5-4 and TRBJ1-3; 7 bases match TRBD1. CDR3 length: 15 amino acids. V dropped 4 bases and J dropped 0; count of bases not matched to a gene: 4. The V gene's germline CDR1 is SGHNT and CDR2 YYREEE (reference sequence). The CDR3 region is CASSGGQLSGNTIYF. The CDR3, as DNA: TGTGCCAGCAGCGGGGGACAGCTCTCTGGAAACACCATATATTTT.

The J gene is TRBJ1-1, the V gene TRBV7-2, with D possibly TRBD1 on 6 matching bases. CDR3 length equals 14 residues. Looked up from germline, CDR1 is SGHTA and CDR2 is FQGNSA. V was cut by 2 bases and J by 7 bases, with 14 bases left in between. The CDR3 DNA sequence: TGTGCCAGCAGCTTATCCCCAGGGGTCAGTGAAGCTTTCTTT. Translating gives CASSLSPGVSEAFF.

The rearrangement joins TRBV12-3 or TRBV12-4 to TRBJ1-3, with 7 nucleotides matching TRBD1. The CDR3 has 13 amino acids. After removal of 8 bases from V and 8 bases from J, the junction contained 9 bases not matched to a gene. CDR3 DNA sequence: TGTGCCAGCCACCGCCGGGACAGCCACACCATATATTTT. As protein: CASHRRDSHTIYF.

The chain uses TRBV4-1 and TRBJ1-3, with D tentatively TRBD1 (6 bases). CDR1 and CDR2 from the germline V gene are MGHRA and YSYEKL. The CDR3 extends over 15 amino acids. V was cut by 6 bases and J by 4 bases, with 16 bases left in between. DNA of the CDR3: TGCGCCAGCAGTCTAAACAGGGATCCCGGAAACACCATATATTTT. Protein: CASSLNRDPGNTIYF.

This rearrangement joins TRBV4-1 to TRBJ2-5, with TRBD2 matching over 9 bases. Looked up from germline, CDR1 is MGHRA and CDR2 is YSYEKL. The CDR3 totals 16 residues. J lost 2 bases, V lost 1 base, and 5 bases had no gene match. CDR3 DNA: TGCGCCAGCAGCCAAGGCGGGGGGGCTGGGCAAGAGACCCAGTACTTC. Encoded protein: CASSQGGGAGQETQYF.

V and J are TRBV30 and TRBJ2-7, with D perhaps matching TRBD2 (6 bases). CDR3 length equals 13 residues. Germline CDR1 reads GTSNPN; CDR2 reads SVGIG (reference sequence). Trimming pared 2 bases from V and 4 bases from J, leaving 12 bases between. The CDR3 here is CAWSPGEGYEQYF. CDR3 bases: TGTGCCTGGAGTCCGGGGGAAGGTTACGAGCAGTACTTC. The full variable domain, its missing parts supplied by reference TRBV30 and TRBJ2-7, is SQTIHQWPATLVQPVGSPLSLECTVEGTSNPNLYWYRQAAGRGLQLLFYSVGIGQISSEVPQNLSASRPQDRQFILSSKKLLLSDSGFYLCAWSPGEGYEQYFGPGTRLTVT.

Only one count was recorded for this clone. The CDR3 DNA reads TGCGCCAGCAGCCAAGATCCCAGCGGGGGGCCTTACGAGCAGTACTTC. The encoded protein is CASSQDPSGGPYEQYF. The chain recombines TRBV4-3 with TRBJ2-7, with 9 bases aligning to TRBD2. V lost 0 bases and J lost 4; bases outside the gene matches: 7. The CDR3 loop spans 16 amino acids. From germline, CDR1 is LGHNA and CDR2 YSLEER.

The CDR3 DNA is TGTGCCAGCAGCACCGCTAGCGGGGGTTACAATGAGCAGTTCTTC. It encodes CASSTASGGYNEQFF. This chain connects TRBV6-2 or TRBV6-3 to TRBJ2-1; 10 nucleotides line up with TRBD2. The CDR3 has 15 amino acids. The J segment lost 4 bases and the V segment lost 6 bases, leaving 6 bases of the junction unmatched. Germline V gene data show CDR1 as MNHEY and CDR2 as SVGEGT.

The chain couples TRBV15 to TRBJ1-1; a possible D gene is TRBD1 (5 bases). The germline V gene encodes CDR1 LNHNV and CDR2 YYDKDF (reference sequence). This CDR3 region has 13 residues. Trimming removed 4 bases from V and 5 bases from J, with 11 bases in between. DNA for the CDR3: TGTGCCACCAGCACAGGGTACGGGACTGAAGCTTTCTTT. Translating gives CATSTGYGTEAFF.

The J gene is TRBJ1-3, the V gene TRBV2; D gene ambiguous. Germline loops: CDR1 SNHLY, CDR2 FYNNEI. CDR3 length: 14 residues. The V gene lost 3 bases and the J gene lost 0 bases, with 6 bases spanning the gap. DNA of the CDR3: TGTGCCAGCAGTGAGTGGAACTCTGGAAACACCATATATTTT. It encodes CASSEWNSGNTIYF.

The chain combines TRBV6-6 with TRBJ1-5; D possibly corresponds to TRBD1 (5 bases). This CDR3 is built from 17 residues. Trimming stripped 5 bases from V and 0 bases from J, with 17 bases between. The germline gives CDR1 MNHNY, CDR2 SVGAGI (reference sequence). The CDR3 sequence: CASSRDRLGYSNQPQHF. The CDR3 coding sequence is TGTGCCAGCAGTCGGGACCGACTTGGATATAGCAATCAGCCCCAGCATTTT.

This chain uses TRBV7-2 with TRBJ2-1; TRBD2 is a possible D gene (5 bases). This CDR3 has 16 amino acids. CDR1 and CDR2 from the germline V gene are SGHTA and FQGNSA. V gave up 3 bases and J gave up 7 bases, with 19 bases separating them. CDR3 in DNA: TGTGCCAGCAGCTTCCCACCTCGCGGGTCCGGAAATGAGCAGTTCTTC. Its translation is CASSFPPRGSGNEQFF.

The gene calls are TRBV5-1 and TRBJ2-5, with D possibly matching TRBD1 (6 bases). In germline, CDR1 is SGHRS, CDR2 YFSETQ. V was cut by 4 bases and J by 4 bases, with 11 bases left in between. The CDR3 loop spans 13 amino acids. The CDR3 reads CASSEQGSETQYF. As DNA, the CDR3 is TGCGCCAGCAGCGAACAGGGTTCAGAGACCCAGTACTTC.